The next 14 T cell receptor beta chains were all read from a single sample in a study of cytomegalovirus exposure and HLA in healthy donors. A multiplex PCR was run with 60 Vbeta primers and 13 Jbeta primers. Sequenced by immunoSEQ multiplex PCR; TCRdb stores in-frame clones only, minus some. The sample includes about 210,000 clones, 70% to 90% of them seen just once. The specimen sequenced was PBMCs. Receptors originate from a woman under 40 in good health and CMV-seronegative.

Comment on this clone: At one end the junction does not follow the germline gene, possibly because of a read error. V usage is TRBV7-7 and J usage is TRBJ2-2; D call uncertain. Germline V gene sequence: CDR1 SSHAT, CDR2 FNYEAQ (reference sequence). The CDR3 sequence is 14 residues long. The DNA for the CDR3 is TGTGCTAGCAGTCAAAGACTGAACACCGGGGAGCTGTTTTTT. It encodes CASSQRLNTGELFF.

The chain has TRBV6-5 and TRBJ2-6; D remains unclear. CDR1 and CDR2 (germline): MNHEY, SVGAGI. Trimming pared 5 bases from V and 4 bases from J, leaving 3 bases between. The CDR3 spans 12 residues. The CDR3 coding sequence is TGTGCCAGCAGTCGGGGGGCCAACGTCCTGACTTTC. The encoded protein is CASSRGANVLTF.

The chain is built from TRBV4-1 and TRBJ2-1, with TRBD2 as a possible D gene (7 bases). Germline V gene lookup returns CDR1 MGHRA and CDR2 YSYEKL. V was cut by 4 bases and J by 8 bases, with 15 bases left in between. The CDR3 extends over 14 amino acids. CDR3 nucleotide sequence: TGCGCCAGCAGCCCGATCCGGGGGGCGTATGAGCAGTTCTTC. Amino acids: CASSPIRGAYEQFF.

The chain recombines TRBV5-1 with TRBJ2-3, with 16 bases identical to TRBD2. Trimming at V came to 4 bases and at J to 13 bases, leaving 6 bases not matched to a gene. CDR1 is SGHRS, CDR2 YFSETQ, per germline. CDR3 length: 14 amino acids. Written as DNA, the CDR3 is TGCGCCAGCAGCCTCGGGACTAGCGGGAGGGCCAAGTATTTT. It translates to CASSLGTSGRAKYF.

This chain links TRBV29-1 with TRBJ1-2; D may be TRBD1 (6 bases). This CDR3 has 12 amino acids. The germline V gene encodes CDR1 SQVTM and CDR2 ANQGSEA. The V gene lost 7 bases and the J gene lost 3 bases, with 12 bases spanning the gap. The CDR3 DNA reads as TGCAGCGCCCAGGGGATTCACTATGGCTACACCTTC. Its translation is CSAQGIHYGYTF. Full variable domain (remainder filled in from reference TRBV29-1 and TRBJ1-2): SAVISQKPSRDICQRGTSLTIQCQVDSQVTMMFWYRQQPGQSLTLIATANQGSEATYESGFVIDKFPISRPNLTFSTLTVSNMSPEDSSIYLCSAQGIHYGYTFGSGTRLTVV.

The chain has TRBV9 and TRBJ2-7; the D gene is possibly TRBD2 (6 bases). Looked up from germline, CDR1 is SGDLS and CDR2 is YYNGEE. Trimming left V 3 bases short and J 3 bases short, with 13 bases between. The CDR3 sequence is 14 residues long. CDR3 residues: CASSGGTGVYEQYF. CDR3 in DNA: TGTGCCAGCAGCGGAGGGACTGGAGTCTACGAGCAGTACTTC.

The DNA for the CDR3 is TGTGCCAGTAGTAGCCTCCAGTGGAGCAATCAGCCCCAGCATTTT. This encodes CASSSLQWSNQPQHF. This chain joins TRBV19 and TRBJ1-5; D is unclear. The germline CDR1 and CDR2 sequences are LNHDA and SQIVND (reference sequence). There are 15 residues in the CDR3. Trimming removed 4 bases from V and 1 base from J, with 11 bases in between.

V usage is TRBV7-3 and J usage is TRBJ2-3; the match to TRBD2 covers 7 bases. CDR1 and CDR2 (germline): SGHTA, FQGTGA. V lost 4 bases, J lost 5 bases, and 9 bases stayed unmatched. The CDR3 is 15 residues long. This CDR3 reads CASSSSGLPEDTQYF. CDR3 DNA: TGTGCCAGCAGCTCTTCGGGACTACCAGAAGATACGCAGTATTTT. The full variable domain, in which reference TRBV7-3 and TRBJ2-3 provide the parts outside the CDR3, is GAGVSQTPSNKVTEKGKYVELRCDPISGHTALYWYRQSLGQGPEFLIYFQGTGAADDSGLPNDRFFAVRPEGSVSTLKIQRTERGDSAVYLCASSSSGLPEDTQYFGPGTRLTVL.

The CDR3 DNA reads as TGTGCCAGCAGGGGGGACAGCCATGAAGCTTTCTTT. Protein: CASRGDSHEAFF. The rearrangement uses TRBV2 and TRBJ1-1, with TRBD1 matching 7 bases. J was trimmed by 7 bases and V by 6 bases; bases with no gene match: 5. CDR3 size: 12 residues. The germline CDR1 and CDR2 sequences are SNHLY and FYNNEI. The full variable domain, rest sourced from reference TRBV2 and TRBJ1-1, is EPEVTQTPSHQVTQMGQEVILRCVPISNHLYFYWYRQILGQKVEFLVSFYNNEISEKSEIFDDQFSVERPDGSNFTLKIRSTKLEDSAMYFCASRGDSHEAFFGQGTRLTVV.

The J gene is TRBJ1-6, the V gene TRBV21-1; TRBD1 is the table's D call, not checked against the DNA. TRBV21-1 is labeled a pseudogene. This CDR3 has 17 amino acids. The CDR3 DNA reads as TGTGCCAGCAGCAAAGTCCCTGGTTGGCCCTATAATTCACCCCTCCACTTT. Protein product: CASSKVPGWPYNSPLHF.

The chain couples TRBV2 to TRBJ1-5; D perhaps matches TRBD1 (5 bases). Germline V gene sequence: CDR1 SNHLY, CDR2 FYNNEI. Trimming removed 4 bases from V and 2 bases from J, with 12 bases in between. This CDR3 contains 15 residues. Written as DNA, the CDR3 is TGTGCCAGCAGTGGGTCAGGGTTGCGCAATCAGCCCCAGCATTTT. The encoded protein is CASSGSGLRNQPQHF.

The chain employs TRBV2 and TRBJ1-2, with 9 bases that match TRBD1. The CDR3 has 15 residues. Trimming cost V 8 bases and J 3 bases; bases outside gene matches: 10. Germline V gene sequence: CDR1 SNHLY, CDR2 FYNNEI. The DNA of the CDR3 is TGTGCCAGCCGGGACAGGGTGATTAGCGACTATGGCTACACCTTC. Amino acids: CASRDRVISDYGYTF.

V and J are TRBV6-1 and TRBJ2-5, with a weak D call TRBD2 (5 bases). V was pared by 5 bases and J by 0 bases, with 13 bases between. This CDR3 comprises 15 residues. Germline lookup yields CDR1 MNHNS and CDR2 SASEGT. The CDR3 nucleotides are TGTGCCAGCAGTAGGGCTAGCCAGTACCAAGAGACCCAGTACTTC. Encoded protein: CASSRASQYQETQYF.

V usage is TRBV9 and J usage is TRBJ2-1; TRBD2 matches 12 bases. V trimming: 4 bases; J trimming: 9 bases; junction bases outside the gene matches: 8. CDR1 and CDR2 (germline): SGDLS, YYNGEE. The CDR3 totals 15 residues. The CDR3 protein is CASSPSGRAGGEQFF. CDR3 coding DNA: TGTGCCAGCAGCCCTAGCGGGAGGGCTGGAGGTGAGCAGTTCTTC.